This is a list of T cell receptor beta chains from one sample in a study of blood T cell repertoires in COVID-19. Profiled with immunoSEQ multiplex PCR; TCRdb holds only in-frame clones, not every one. The sample holds about 100,000 clones, around four fifths seen once. Sequenced material: peripheral blood. These receptors were taken from a man aged 45-65 years with active or convalescent COVID-19. Each CDR3 is given with its conserved first and last residue. The D gene is left open where the match is weak. Only some rows state a clone size, as once, few, many or a class for expanded clones.

d_gene	v_gene	j_gene	abundance	CDR3nt	CDR3aa
NA	TRBV6-5	TRBJ1-3	NA	TGTGCCAGCAGTTATGGCCCAGGGTCCTCTGGAAACACCATATATTTT	CASSYGPGSSGNTIYF
NA	TRBV24-1	TRBJ1-1	NA	TGTGCCACCAGTGATTTGGGGGGGACTGAAGCTTTCTTT	CATSDLGGTEAFF
TRBD2	TRBV2	TRBJ2-1	NA	TGTGCCAGCAGTGAAGTAGCGGGAGGCGCCGTGTTACCCTACAATGAGCAGTTCTTC	CASSEVAGGAVLPYNEQFF
NA	TRBV7-9	TRBJ1-5	NA	TGTGCCAGCAGCCACGGACAACCTAATCAGCCCCAGCATTTT	CASSHGQPNQPQHF
TRBD1	TRBV20-1	TRBJ1-1	few	TGCAGTGCTAGGACAGGGACTGAAGCTTTCTTT	CSARTGTEAFF
TRBD2	TRBV6-1	TRBJ2-1	few	TGTGCCAGCAGTGAAGCGCCGGGAGGGGGCAATGAGCAGTTCTTC	CASSEAPGGGNEQFF
TRBD1	TRBV27	TRBJ2-7	NA	TGTGCCAGCAGATTGACAGGGACACACGAGCAGTACTTC	CASRLTGTHEQYF
NA	TRBV30	TRBJ1-4	NA	TGTGCCTGGAGTACCGACAGTACCGAAAAACTGTTTTTT	CAWSTDSTEKLFF
NA	TRBV5-4	TRBJ2-1	NA	TGTGCCAGCAGCCAATCGGAGGTAGGGCAGCAGTTCTTC	CASSQSEVGQQFF
NA	TRBV3-1/TRBV3-2	TRBJ2-1	NA	TGTGCCAGCAGCCCGTCCCGCGGTCGACAGTTCTTC	CASSPSRGRQFF
TRBD2	TRBV11-3	TRBJ2-2	NA	TGTGCCAGCAAGCCCCCGGGTGCGGGAGGGCCCGGGGAGCTGTTTTTT	CASKPPGAGGPGELFF
NA	TRBV3-1/TRBV3-2	TRBJ2-6	NA	TGTGCCAGCAGCCAAGACAGCTCTGGGGCCAACGTCCTGACTTTC	CASSQDSSGANVLTF
NA	TRBV28	TRBJ1-1	NA	TGTGCCAGCAGTTTATTGGGAGAAAGAGTTGAAGCTTTCTTT	CASSLLGERVEAFF
NA	TRBV30	TRBJ2-5	NA	TGTGCCTGGAGTGTTGGAGGAGAGACCCAGTACTTC	CAWSVGGETQYF
TRBD2	TRBV27	TRBJ2-3	NA	TGTGCCAGCAGTTCATCCGGGACTAGCGGCTACACAGATACGCAGTATTTT	CASSSSGTSGYTDTQYF
NA	TRBV19	TRBJ1-6	NA	TGTGCCAGTCCCTCTAATAATTCACCCCTCCACTTT	CASPSNNSPLHF
NA	TRBV27	TRBJ2-7	NA	TGTGCCGTTTCATCCTACAGGGCCCACGAGCAGTACTTC	CAVSSYRAHEQYF
TRBD1	TRBV9	TRBJ1-1	NA	TGTGCCAGCAGCGCCCAGGGGGCGTTGGCTGAAGCTTTCTTT	CASSAQGALAEAFF
NA	TRBV7-3	TRBJ2-5	NA	TGTGCCAGCAGCTTAGCCCCAGCAGCGGAGACCCAGTACTTC	CASSLAPAAETQYF
TRBD1	TRBV19	TRBJ1-2	NA	TGTGCCAGTAGTATACTCCGGACAGGGTACGGCTACACCTTC	CASSILRTGYGYTF
NA	TRBV2	TRBJ2-7	NA	TGTGCCAGCAGTGTTGATAGGAGTTCCTACGAGCAGTACTTC	CASSVDRSSYEQYF
NA	TRBV7-3	TRBJ2-3	NA	TGTGCCAGCAGCCCCGATGTAACGGCAGATACGCAGTATTTT	CASSPDVTADTQYF
TRBD1	TRBV5-1	TRBJ2-7	NA	TGCGCCAGCAGCAAACAGACAGGGGGCTACGAGCAGTACTTC	CASSKQTGGYEQYF
NA	TRBV9	TRBJ1-6	NA	TGTGCCAGCAGCGTAGAGTGGGGGGCACCCCTCCACTTT	CASSVEWGAPLHF
TRBD1	TRBV11-2	TRBJ1-1	NA	TGTGCCAGCCGCGGGACAGGGAACACTGAAGCTTTCTTT	CASRGTGNTEAFF
NA	TRBV5-4	TRBJ2-5	NA	TGTGCCAGCAGCCCCACTGGCGCGGAGGAGACCCAGTACTTC	CASSPTGAEETQYF
TRBD2	TRBV15	TRBJ2-1	NA	TGTGCCACCAGCAGAGTTGCGGGGGGGATGAATGAGCAGTTCTTC	CATSRVAGGMNEQFF
TRBD2	TRBV30	TRBJ2-5	NA	TGTGCCTGGAGTGTACTAGCGGGAGGCTCGGGAGAGACCCAGTACTTC	CAWSVLAGGSGETQYF
TRBD1	TRBV24-1	TRBJ2-7	once	TGTGCCACCAGTGATGGGACAGGGGTCCCCTACGAGCAGTACTTC	CATSDGTGVPYEQYF
TRBD2	TRBV3-1/TRBV3-2	TRBJ2-3	NA	TGTGCCAGCAGCCAAGAACTGGGACTAGTACCAGATACGCAGTATTTT	CASSQELGLVPDTQYF
NA	TRBV15	TRBJ1-4	NA	TGTGCCACCAGCATTGGTCGGGTATCTAATGAAAAACTGTTTTTT	CATSIGRVSNEKLFF
NA	TRBV19	TRBJ2-3	few	TGTGCCGTCCGGAGGGGAGATACGCAGTATTTT	CAVRRGDTQYF
NA	TRBV28	TRBJ1-3	NA	TGTGCCAGCAGTCTACAGGGTTACGGAAACACCATATATTTT	CASSLQGYGNTIYF
NA	TRBV14	TRBJ1-4	NA	TGTGCCAGCAGCCTTTTCCCAACGGGATATAATGAAAAACTGTTTTTT	CASSLFPTGYNEKLFF
TRBD2	TRBV24-1	TRBJ2-3	NA	TGTGCCACCAGTGACTCAGGACTAGCGGGAGGGCCCTCAGATACGCAGTATTTT	CATSDSGLAGGPSDTQYF
TRBD2	TRBV6-5	TRBJ2-1	NA	TGTGCCAGCAGTTACTCGACTAGCAGTGAGCAGTTCTTC	CASSYSTSSEQFF
TRBD1	TRBV19	TRBJ1-2	NA	TGTGCCAGTAGCTCACGGACAGGGAGGGGCTACACCTTC	CASSSRTGRGYTF
TRBD2	TRBV5-4	TRBJ2-1	NA	TGTGCCAGCAGCAGAGGGGCTAGCGGGAGGGCCGGGTCCTACAATGAGCAGTTCTTC	CASSRGASGRAGSYNEQFF
NA	TRBV5-6	TRBJ2-7	NA	TGTGCCAGCAGTCGGACTGTCTCCGAGCAGTACTTC	CASSRTVSEQYF
TRBD2	TRBV19	TRBJ2-2	NA	TGTGCCAGTAGTATTGTTCTTGGCGGGAGGTCCGCCGGGGAGCTGTTTTTT	CASSIVLGGRSAGELFF